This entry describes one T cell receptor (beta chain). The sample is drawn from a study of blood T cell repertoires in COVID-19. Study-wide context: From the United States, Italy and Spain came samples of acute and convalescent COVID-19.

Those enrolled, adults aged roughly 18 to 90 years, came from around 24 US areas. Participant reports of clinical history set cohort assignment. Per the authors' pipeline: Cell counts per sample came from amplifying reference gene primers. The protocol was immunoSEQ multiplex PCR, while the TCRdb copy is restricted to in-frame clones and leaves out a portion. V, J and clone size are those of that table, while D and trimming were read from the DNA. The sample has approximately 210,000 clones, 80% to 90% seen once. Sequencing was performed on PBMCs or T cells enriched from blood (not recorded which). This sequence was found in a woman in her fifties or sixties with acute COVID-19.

The CDR3 is CASSPGTSGVFGEQFF. CDR3 DNA: TGCGCCAGCAGCCCGGGGACTAGCGGGGTTTTCGGTGAGCAGTTCTTC. J is TRBJ2-1 and V is TRBV5-1; 13 bases agree with TRBD2. The germline V gene has CDR1 SGHRS and CDR2 YFSETQ. This CDR3 is built from 16 residues. Unmatched junction bases numbered 10, after V lost 4 bases and J lost 9 bases.